The 3 T cell receptor beta chains below were found in one sample sequenced in a study of blood T cell repertoires in COVID-19. Repertoires were generated with immunoSEQ multiplex PCR, while TCRdb's copy carries only in-frame clones and drops some. The data contain 200,000 or so clones, 85% to 90% of them singletons. Sequencing was carried out using peripheral blood. The receptors stem from a man in his forties or fifties with acute or convalescent COVID-19.

This clone was seen only once. The chain links TRBV20-1 to TRBJ2-1; D unresolved. The CDR3 is 11 amino acids. V was trimmed by 3 bases and J by 3 bases, leaving 3 bases between them. Germline CDR1 reads DFQATT; CDR2 reads SNEGSKA (reference sequence). Here the CDR3 reads CSASHYNEQFF. The CDR3 DNA reads as TGCAGTGCTAGTCACTACAATGAGCAGTTCTTC.

The V and J genes are TRBV2 and TRBJ2-7; 8 bases are a match to TRBD2. Germline values: CDR1 SNHLY, CDR2 FYNNEI. The CDR3 loop spans 15 amino acids. Trimming removed 4 bases from V and 2 bases from J; junction bases left unmatched: 7. CDR3 in amino acids: CASSVEAGATYEQYF. In DNA form, the CDR3 reads TGTGCCAGCAGTGTGGAAGCGGGGGCCACCTACGAGCAGTACTTC.

This rearrangement joins TRBV30 to TRBJ1-4; 7 positions match TRBD1. The germline gives CDR1 GTSNPN, CDR2 SVGIG (reference sequence). Germline trimming cut 3 bases from V and 2 bases from J; bases unmatched to any gene: 9. The CDR3 loop spans 16 amino acids. CDR3 nucleotides: TGTGCCTGGAGCCTAGAGACAGGGCCGACTAATGAAAAACTGTTTTTT. It specifies CAWSLETGPTNEKLFF.